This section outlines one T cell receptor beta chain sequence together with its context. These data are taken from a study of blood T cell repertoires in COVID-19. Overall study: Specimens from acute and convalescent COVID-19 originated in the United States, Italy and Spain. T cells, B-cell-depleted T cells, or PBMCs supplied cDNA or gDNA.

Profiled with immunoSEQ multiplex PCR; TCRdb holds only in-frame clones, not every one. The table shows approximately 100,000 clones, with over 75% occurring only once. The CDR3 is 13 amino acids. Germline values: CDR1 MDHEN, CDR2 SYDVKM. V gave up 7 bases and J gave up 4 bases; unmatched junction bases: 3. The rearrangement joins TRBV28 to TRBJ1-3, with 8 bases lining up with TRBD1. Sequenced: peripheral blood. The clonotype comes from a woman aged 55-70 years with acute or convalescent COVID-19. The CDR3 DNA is TGTGCCAGCATGAGGACAGGGGGAAACACCATATATTTT. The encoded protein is CASMRTGGNTIYF.